This TCR beta chain was sequenced during a study of T cell changes during pregnancy in multiple sclerosis. The germline V gene encodes CDR1 SGHRS and CDR2 YFSETQ. CDR3 length: 14 amino acids. Unmatched junction bases numbered 4, after V lost 1 base and J lost 6 bases. The method was immunoSEQ multiplex PCR; TCRdb's version includes in-frame clones alone and lacks a portion of them. The top ten clones hold about 9.5% of a sample with 30,000 or so clones, over 80% of them seen once. The V gene is TRBV5-1, the J gene TRBJ2-7; 10 positions agree with TRBD2. This TCR derives from a female donor with multiple sclerosis, enrolled in a pregnancy study. The material was CD8+ T cells from peripheral blood mononuclear cells, obtained in the first trimester of pregnancy. The CDR3 loop is CASSLPSGSGEQYF. The CDR3 DNA sequence: TGCGCCAGCAGCTTGCCTAGCGGGAGTGGCGAGCAGTACTTC.